The T cell receptor (beta chain) under discussion was sequenced for a study of CD8 T cell repertoires and HIV-1 epitope variants (dated by TCRdb to the early 2020s). In terms of the full investigation: T cells were stimulated in separate culture wells with each of twenty-five peptides representing autologous and known Gag and Nef epitope variants. T cells were enriched using the EasySep Human T Cell Enrichment Kit and then co-cultured with an equal number of autologous T cell-negative cells acting as antigen-presenting cells. Three Gag epitope families and Nef HW9 and YT9 were included among the tested epitopes. A total of 75 to 100 T cell cultures were run, with each culture condition done in triplicate except for one peptide, which was done in duplicate. Among the control conditions were a peptide pool of CMV, EBV and flu, the Ebola AY9 epitope serving as a negative control, and a well with no peptide. For 10 days the cultures were kept in IMDM with gentamicin, and on days 3 and 7 half of the media was changed with IL-2, IL-7 and IL-15 added. An aliquot of 1M T cells was saved as an uncultured baseline condition, separate from the approximately 75 T cell cultures. Overall results and qualifications from the work: A few clonotypes recognized the Nef KF9 family and one clonotype recognized the HW9 family, while no responses were seen to the TAALDMSHF plasma variant. Of the nine antigen-specific TCR beta clonotypes identified, over five appeared cross-reactive for autologous or known escape epitope variants. The assay identified only TCR beta chains and indicated proliferation to antigen, not T cell function or cytokine profile.

The CDR3 goes from the cysteine to the phenylalanine over 13 residues. Only the CDR3 DNA is retained, 39 bases long and in frame from the first base. CDR1 and CDR2 were assigned from the germline V gene as MGHRA and YSYEKL. Deletion took 4 bases off V and 3 bases off J, with a span of 10 bases between the germline ends. The EasySep Human CD8+ T Cell Enrichment Kit was used on day 10 to isolate CD8+ T cells from every culture. By its share of the sample, this clone is medium-sized (0.01 to 0.1%). Which antigen it targets is not known. Base quality data are lacking; no much larger clone is found one base away. The immunoSEQ platform was used to sequence TCR beta CDR3 regions at survey depth. The QIAamp DNA micro kit was used to extract genomic DNA from every cultured and uncultured CD8+ T cell population. The authors processed their data as follows. Samples with under 5,000 productive reads were excluded, and this exclusion removed about 6.5% of the roughly 80 HIV peptide-stimulated cultures. A MANAFEST web app trimmed sequences to CDR3 and removed nonproductive sequences, CDR3s under 5 amino acids, and those not starting C or ending F/W. For a clonotype to count as antigen-specific, the clonotype had to expand relative to the no-peptide control in at least 2 of 3 replicates at FDR 0.01, and only within one epitope family. Specific clonotypes also needed at least fivefold higher frequency than in wells stimulated with peptides from other epitope families. Sourced from immuneACCESS, this table was stored by TCRdb with only in-frame sequences that have V and J called. A share of the clones is absent; for the studies checked, an unresolved V gene accounts for under half, and the remainder has no known explanation. Clone size and the V and J calls come from that table; the DNA yielded D and trimming. A total of 6,000 to 9,000 clones appear in this sample, 60% to 70% of them only once. The ten largest make up roughly 41% of the sample.

Sequencing was done on a sample of cultured CD8+ T cells derived from PBMCs. The rearrangement joined TRBV4-1 to TRBJ2-7; a confident D gene designation cannot be given. This clonotype was obtained from a male donor with HIV. The CDR3: CASSRILDYEQYF. The sequenced DNA: TGCGCCAGCAGCCGTATACTCGACTACGAGCAGTACTTC.